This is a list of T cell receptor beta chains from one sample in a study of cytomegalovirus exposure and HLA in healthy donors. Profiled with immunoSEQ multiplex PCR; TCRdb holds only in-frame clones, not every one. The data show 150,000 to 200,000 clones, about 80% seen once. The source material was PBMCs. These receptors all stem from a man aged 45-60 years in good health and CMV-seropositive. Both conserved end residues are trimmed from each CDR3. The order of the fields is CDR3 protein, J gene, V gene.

CDR3 protein: ASSHDSYGYT; J gene: TRBJ1-2; V gene: TRBV7-2
CDR3 protein: ASSRRTGLGYEQY; J gene: TRBJ2-7; V gene: TRBV7-2
CDR3 protein: ASSSLAGGVVEQY; J gene: TRBJ2-7; V gene: TRBV27
CDR3 protein: ASRGTGVYNYGYT; J gene: TRBJ1-2; V gene: TRBV6-5
CDR3 protein: ASSFVAGGPYNEQF; J gene: TRBJ2-1; V gene: TRBV27
CDR3 protein: ASSSKGALAETQY; J gene: TRBJ2-5; V gene: TRBV5-4
CDR3 protein: ASSTSTGDYTDTQY; J gene: TRBJ2-3; V gene: TRBV27
CDR3 protein: ASNSRRNREAF; J gene: TRBJ1-1; V gene: TRBV19
CDR3 protein: SVEDPRGGSLGYT; J gene: TRBJ1-2; V gene: TRBV29-1
CDR3 protein: ASSLPGAMNTEAF; J gene: TRBJ1-1; V gene: TRBV5-1
CDR3 protein: ASRSGQANYGYT; J gene: TRBJ1-2; V gene: TRBV6-5
CDR3 protein: ASSLDGLDNQPQH; J gene: TRBJ1-5; V gene: TRBV7-9
CDR3 protein: ASNASPIQGSQETQY; J gene: TRBJ2-5; V gene: TRBV7-8
CDR3 protein: ASSLSGGAGNTIY; J gene: TRBJ1-3; V gene: TRBV5-8
CDR3 protein: SGAQGGSGNTIY; J gene: TRBJ1-3; V gene: TRBV29-1
CDR3 protein: ASSLRSSYNSPLH; J gene: TRBJ1-6; V gene: TRBV6-6
CDR3 protein: ASSLQAGLTDTQY; J gene: TRBJ2-3; V gene: TRBV28
CDR3 protein: ASSPRSTGKGNTEAF; J gene: TRBJ1-1; V gene: TRBV18
CDR3 protein: ASSVAGGNTEAF; J gene: TRBJ1-1; V gene: TRBV9
CDR3 protein: ASSLNLNSGANVLT; J gene: TRBJ2-6; V gene: TRBV5-1
CDR3 protein: ASSQVGTDTQY; J gene: TRBJ2-3; V gene: TRBV4-1
CDR3 protein: ASSAPLAGQETQY; J gene: TRBJ2-5; V gene: TRBV5-8
CDR3 protein: ASSFGQGQETQY; J gene: TRBJ2-5; V gene: TRBV6-5
CDR3 protein: ASSSGETQY; J gene: TRBJ2-5; V gene: TRBV7-9
CDR3 protein: ASSLNPRDRGTEAF; J gene: TRBJ1-1; V gene: TRBV2
CDR3 protein: ASSYDKGSVNTIY; J gene: TRBJ1-3; V gene: TRBV5-1
CDR3 protein: ASTPAGRSGNTIY; J gene: TRBJ1-3; V gene: TRBV19
CDR3 protein: ASTPSGEGRDAF; J gene: TRBJ1-1; V gene: TRBV28
CDR3 protein: ASSLRPRTGVHEQY; J gene: TRBJ2-7; V gene: TRBV7-8
CDR3 protein: ASSLEYSNQPQH; J gene: TRBJ1-5; V gene: TRBV7-8
CDR3 protein: ASSPRTVSGTIY; J gene: TRBJ1-3; V gene: TRBV7-9
CDR3 protein: ASSTLETGELF; J gene: TRBJ2-2; V gene: TRBV7-2
CDR3 protein: ASSLGQGFRTEAF; J gene: TRBJ1-1; V gene: TRBV28
CDR3 protein: SSSPRGAREGKMNSPLH; J gene: TRBJ1-6; V gene: TRBV7-9
CDR3 protein: ASRVAPNTGELF; J gene: TRBJ2-2; V gene: TRBV2
CDR3 protein: SVEGAGKGNIQY; J gene: TRBJ2-4; V gene: TRBV29-1
CDR3 protein: ASSPNLGTGVTNEKLF; J gene: TRBJ1-4; V gene: TRBV27
CDR3 protein: ASSLDKGVSV; J gene: TRBJ2-1; V gene: TRBV7-9